The subject of this entry is one TCR beta chain. Its target is not known. Documented time point: blood from clinic visit 5 months post-surgery; TSC patient then seizure free. Sequencing was limited to surgery cases with top T cell transcript signatures in brain tissue. Before surgery, patients took at least one anti-epileptic drug. V was trimmed by 0 bases and J by 7 bases, leaving 16 bases between them. Germline V gives CDR1 SGHDT, CDR2 YYEEEE. The CDR3 is 16 residues long. Only in-frame clones appear in the TCRdb table, and some are missing; sequencing was by immunoSEQ multiplex PCR. This sample has 340,000 or so clones, with over 85% found just once. The data are from a study of brain T cells in children with intractable seizures. Study-level points and caveats: Absence of clones before surgery may stem from lower sequencing depth. Only CDR3 sequence similarity suggested viral specificity, without known HCMV serostatus.

The sample here was peripheral blood, taken 4 to 5 months after surgery. The receptor was derived from a boy under two years old with tuberous sclerosis and intractable seizures. This chain uses TRBV5-6 with TRBJ1-4, with D perhaps TRBD1 (6 bases). The CDR3 DNA is TGTGCCAGCAGCTTGGCGGTTGGACAGATAAGTGAAAAACTGTTTTTT. This sequence encodes CASSLAVGQISEKLFF.